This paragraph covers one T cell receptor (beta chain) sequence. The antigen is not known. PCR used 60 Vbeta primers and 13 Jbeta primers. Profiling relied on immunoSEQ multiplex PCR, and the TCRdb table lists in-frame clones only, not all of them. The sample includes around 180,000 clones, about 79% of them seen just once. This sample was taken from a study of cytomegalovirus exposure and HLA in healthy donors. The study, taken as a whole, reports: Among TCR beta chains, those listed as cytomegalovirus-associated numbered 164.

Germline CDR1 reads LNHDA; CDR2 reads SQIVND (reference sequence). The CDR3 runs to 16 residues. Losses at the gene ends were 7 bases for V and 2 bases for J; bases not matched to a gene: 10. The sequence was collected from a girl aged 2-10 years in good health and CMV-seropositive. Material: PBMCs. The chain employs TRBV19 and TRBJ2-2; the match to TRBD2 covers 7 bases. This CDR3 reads CASTPPGGVNTGELFF. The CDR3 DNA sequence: TGTGCCAGTACCCCCCCGGGAGGAGTTAACACCGGGGAGCTGTTTTTT.